This T cell receptor (beta chain) came from a study of CD8 T cells in ankylosing spondylitis. General observations from the study: In the blood and synovial fluid of reactive arthritis, some motif variants had been previously reported. What appeared characteristic of ankylosing spondylitis blood was a TCR beta motif of fewer than ten highly homologous variants. Matched ankylosing spondylitis synovial fluid reportedly showed significant enrichment of disease-linked clones.

Germline V gene data show CDR1 as DFQATT and CDR2 as SNEGSKA (reference sequence). J was trimmed by 8 bases and V by 3 bases; bases with no gene match: 6. The CDR3 is 14 amino acids. Comment on this clonotype: What it binds is unknown.

For TCR beta, libraries came from quantitative 5'-RACE with molecular barcodes. One entry per CDR3 protein, called by TCRdb with MiXCR from the 5' RACE reads. The sample includes roughly 440,000 distinct CDR3 sequences, 17% of them seen just once. What was sequenced was blood, either unsorted or a sorted T cell fraction (not recorded which). The gene calls are TRBV20-1 and TRBJ2-2; TRBD2 matches 10 bases. The receptor was isolated from a male donor with ankylosing spondylitis. The CDR3 reads CSASTSGKSGELFF. Here the CDR3 DNA reads TGCAGTGCTAGCACTAGCGGGAAATCAGGGGAGCTGTTTTTT.